Following are 19 T cell receptor beta chains from one sample sequenced in a study of T cell changes during pregnancy in multiple sclerosis. The assay was immunoSEQ multiplex PCR, and TCRdb's table has in-frame clones only and misses some. In the table there are some 24,000 clones, around 87% of which are singletons. The starting material was CD4+ T cells from peripheral blood mononuclear cells, obtained in the second trimester of pregnancy. These receptors all come from a female donor in good health, enrolled as a control in a pregnancy study.

V is TRBV5-1 and J is TRBJ2-2; 8 bases are shared with TRBD1. V was clipped by 5 bases and J by 0 bases; unmatched bases: 6. The CDR3 spans 16 residues. The germline V gene has CDR1 SGHRS and CDR2 YFSETQ. CDR3 sequence reads: CASRGTGPANTGELFF. Here the CDR3 DNA reads TGCGCCAGCAGAGGGACAGGTCCCGCGAACACCGGGGAGCTGTTTTTT. The variable domain in full, completed from reference TRBV5-1 and TRBJ2-2, reads KAGVTQTPRYLIKTRGQQVTLSCSPISGHRSVSWYQQTPGQGLQFLFEYFSETQRNKGNFPGRFSGRQFSNSRSEMNVSTLELGDSALYLCASRGTGPANTGELFFGEGSRLTVL.

The chain couples TRBV6-5 to TRBJ2-7, with 9 bases that match TRBD1. The CDR3 covers 16 residues. Unmatched junction bases numbered 7, after V lost 4 bases and J lost 0 bases. CDR1 is MNHEY and CDR2 is SVGAGI in the germline V gene. CDR3 region: CASSSVRTGVSYEQYF. DNA for the CDR3: TGTGCCAGCAGTTCTGTGAGGACAGGGGTCTCCTACGAGCAGTACTTC.

The rearrangement links TRBV28 to TRBJ2-7, with TRBD1 matching over 8 bases. The CDR3 covers 13 residues. Germline lookup yields CDR1 MDHEN and CDR2 SYDVKM. V lost 6 bases, J lost 2 bases, and 3 bases stayed unmatched. The CDR3 bases are TGTGCCAGCAGCCTGACAGGGGCCTACGAGCAGTACTTC. It codes for CASSLTGAYEQYF.

The rearrangement links TRBV7-9 to TRBJ2-1; no definite D call. CDR3 length: 17 residues. Per the germline V gene, CDR1 is SEHNR and CDR2 is FQNEAQ (reference sequence). V was clipped by 5 bases and J by 4 bases, with 21 bases between them. The CDR3 is CASSPPFRQAIYNEQFF. The CDR3 coding sequence is TGTGCCAGCAGCCCTCCGTTCCGGCAGGCGATTTACAATGAGCAGTTCTTC.

This chain connects TRBV28 to TRBJ1-5; the D gene is possibly TRBD1 (6 bases). This CDR3 has 12 residues. V dropped 8 bases and J dropped 3 bases, with 8 bases sitting between them. CDR1 and CDR2 from the germline V gene are MDHEN and SYDVKM. CDR3 residues: CASWTVNQPQHF. The DNA of the CDR3 is TGTGCCAGCTGGACAGTCAATCAGCCCCAGCATTTT.

V usage is TRBV7-9 and J usage is TRBJ1-1; D is undetermined. Trimming stripped 6 bases from V and 8 bases from J, with 16 bases between. Germline V CDR1 and CDR2: SEHNR, FQNEAQ (reference sequence). There are 13 residues in the CDR3. The DNA of the CDR3 is TGTGCCAGCAGTTCCGGGAGGGATTCCGAAGCTTTCTTT. It specifies CASSSGRDSEAFF.

This chain uses TRBV5-1 with TRBJ2-5; 7 nucleotides line up with TRBD1. Germline loops: CDR1 SGHRS, CDR2 YFSETQ. V trimming: 0 bases; J trimming: 5 bases; junction bases outside the gene matches: 7. The CDR3 runs 15 residues. The CDR3 sequence is CASSLDGTAPETQYF. The CDR3 region has the DNA TGCGCCAGCAGCTTGGACGGGACAGCTCCCGAGACCCAGTACTTC. Full variable domain (remainder filled in from reference TRBV5-1 and TRBJ2-5): KAGVTQTPRYLIKTRGQQVTLSCSPISGHRSVSWYQQTPGQGLQFLFEYFSETQRNKGNFPGRFSGRQFSNSRSEMNVSTLELGDSALYLCASSLDGTAPETQYFGPGTRLLVL.

The gene calls are TRBV7-2 and TRBJ2-4, with a tentative D call TRBD2 (5 bases). Trimming removed 2 bases at V and 3 bases at J, with 11 bases between. CDR1 is SGHTA, CDR2 FQGNSA, per germline. The CDR3 length is 15 residues. CDR3 nucleotides: TGTGCCAGCAGCTTATCGGGATCGGGCAAAAACATTCAGTACTTC. Its translation: CASSLSGSGKNIQYF.

The CDR3, as DNA: TGTGCCAGCAGCCCGTCAGTTGGAAACACCATATATTTT. Its translation: CASSPSVGNTIYF. The chain couples TRBV7-2 to TRBJ1-3; D is uncertain. The CDR3 totals 13 residues. In germline, CDR1 is SGHTA, CDR2 FQGNSA. V dropped 5 bases and J dropped 3 bases, with 8 bases sitting between them.

The chain couples TRBV6-6 to TRBJ2-3; D is uncertain. This CDR3 comprises 14 residues. Germline CDR1 is MNHNY and CDR2 is SVGAGI (reference sequence). Trimming left V 0 bases short and J 0 bases short, with 4 bases between. CDR3 residues: CASSYSQSTDTQYF. In DNA form, the CDR3 reads TGTGCCAGCAGTTACTCGCAGAGCACAGATACGCAGTATTTT.

This sequence joins TRBV5-4 and TRBJ1-3, with D maybe TRBD1 (5 bases). V was shortened by 5 bases and J by 0 bases, with 9 bases between the two germline ends. The CDR3 runs to 14 residues. CDR1 is SGHNT, CDR2 YYREEE, per germline (reference sequence). This CDR3 reads CASSFDSSGNTIYF. In DNA form, the CDR3 reads TGTGCCAGCAGTTTCGACAGCTCTGGAAACACCATATATTTT.

CDR3 nucleotides: TGTGCCAGCAGTTATCGGAGACAGTCTGGAAACACCATATATTTT. It yields the protein CASSYRRQSGNTIYF. The chain couples TRBV6-5 to TRBJ1-3, with D perhaps matching TRBD1 (5 bases). Trimming shortened V by 3 bases and J by 1 base, and 10 bases separated the two germline ends. This CDR3 comprises 15 residues. Germline assignment: CDR1 MNHEY and CDR2 SVGAGI.

The chain combines TRBV28 with TRBJ1-4; no clear D gene. The germline V and J ends were trimmed by 6 bases and 5 bases, with 10 bases remaining between them. CDR3 length: 13 residues. CDR1 and CDR2 (germline): MDHEN, SYDVKM. The CDR3 loop is CASSREGNEKLFF. CDR3 bases: TGTGCCAGCAGCCGGGAGGGAAATGAAAAACTGTTTTTT.

The rearrangement links TRBV25-1 to TRBJ2-5; D not resolved. From germline, CDR1 is MGHDK and CDR2 SYGVNS. This CDR3 region has 15 residues. V lost 1 base, J lost 2 bases, and 11 bases lay in between. The CDR3 protein is CASSEWLSQQETQYF. DNA for the CDR3: TGTGCCAGCAGTGAATGGCTGTCACAGCAAGAGACCCAGTACTTC.

This sequence joins TRBV9 and TRBJ2-3; D is possibly TRBD2 (5 bases). Trimming shortened V by 1 base and J by 3 bases, and 15 bases separated the two germline ends. This CDR3 region has 16 residues. Germline V lookup: CDR1 SGDLS, CDR2 YYNGEE. The CDR3 coding sequence is TGTGCCAGCAGCGTATTTCAGGACTCAGTGACAGATACGCAGTATTTT. This gives the protein CASSVFQDSVTDTQYF.

In nucleotides, the CDR3 is TGTGCCAGCAAGGGCCTCAGGGGCCGGTACAATGAGCAGTTCTTC. It translates to CASKGLRGRYNEQFF. The chain links TRBV11-2 to TRBJ2-1; maybe TRBD1 (6 bases). Trimming took 7 bases from V and 4 from J, leaving 17 bases between them. Germline V lookup: CDR1 SGHAT, CDR2 FQNNGV. The CDR3 extends over 15 amino acids.

V is TRBV2 and J is TRBJ2-5; TRBD2 might be the D (6 bases). The CDR3 spans 14 residues. The V end lost 6 bases, the J end lost 5 bases, and 16 bases lay between the germline ends. Germline V CDR1 and CDR2: SNHLY, FYNNEI. The CDR3 region has the DNA TGTGCCAGCAGCGCGTTGCGGAGCGGGGAGACCCAGTACTTC. Translating gives CASSALRSGETQYF.

The J gene is TRBJ2-3, the V gene TRBV25-1, with 9 bases matching TRBD1. Germline CDR1 reads MGHDK; CDR2 reads SYGVNS. The CDR3 contains 15 residues. V lost 3 bases and J lost 4; bases outside the gene matches: 5. In nucleotides, the CDR3 is TGTGCCAGCAGTGATACCGGGACAGGGTCAGATACGCAGTATTTT. Its translation is CASSDTGTGSDTQYF.

The chain couples TRBV6-5 to TRBJ2-7, with 8 bases identical to TRBD1. V trimming: 5 bases; J trimming: 3 bases; junction bases outside the gene matches: 9. The CDR3 loop spans 15 amino acids. CDR1 MNHEY and CDR2 SVGAGI come from the germline V gene. The CDR3 DNA is TGTGCCAGCAGTCGACAGGGGCGAATACTCTACGAGCAGTACTTC. Translating gives CASSRQGRILYEQYF.